The 8 T cell receptor beta chains reported below all come from one sample, sequenced in a study of CD8+CD57+ T cells in acquired aplastic anemia. The authors sequenced patients whose flow cytometry had shown CD8+CD57+ cell expansion. Both TCR beta VDJ combination and CDR3 sequence profiling were carried out. Genomic DNA was the template for this profiling. Via MiXCR, TCRdb re-called the reads, giving one row per CDR3 protein. Of some 92,000 distinct CDR3 sequences detected, about 63% appear once; the ten largest clones hold 50% to 70%. The sequenced sample consisted of sorted CD4+, CD8+, or CD8+CD57+ T cells (not recorded which) from PBMCs. The source of these receptors is a human donor with aplastic anemia.

At least ten counts were recorded for this clonotype. The rearrangement joins TRBV25-1 to TRBJ2-4; TRBD1 or TRBD2 may be the D gene (5 bases each). Germline-derived CDR1 and CDR2 are MGHDK and SYGVNS. Trimming took 2 bases from V and 0 from J, leaving 8 bases between them. The CDR3 covers 15 residues. The DNA for the CDR3 is TGTGCCAGCAGTGAAGCAGGGAGAGCCAAAAACATTCAGTACTTC. It yields the protein CASSEAGRAKNIQYF.

The CDR3, as DNA: TGCAGCGTTAGTGAGACACCTAACACTGAAGCTTTCTTT. It codes for CSVSETPNTEAFF. The rearrangement uses TRBV29-1 and TRBJ1-1; D unclear. Per the germline V gene, CDR1 is SQVTM and CDR2 is ANQGSEA. Trimming took 5 bases from V and 2 from J, leaving 12 bases between them. The CDR3 is 13 amino acids.

This clonotype was recorded at least ten times. J is TRBJ2-5 and V is TRBV6-1; possibly TRBD2 for D (6 bases). Germline V gives CDR1 MNHNS, CDR2 SASEGT. The CDR3 length is 13 residues. V was clipped by 6 bases and J by 7 bases, with 15 bases between them. CDR3 sequence reads: CASRPGLQLTQYF. The CDR3 DNA reads as TGTGCCAGCAGGCCGGGACTGCAGTTGACCCAGTACTTC.

This clonotype was detected a few times. The V and J genes are TRBV29-1 and TRBJ2-2; 7 nucleotides align to TRBD2. Germline CDR1 is SQVTM and CDR2 is ANQGSEA. Germline trimming cut 4 bases from V and 4 bases from J; bases unmatched to any gene: 6. CDR3 length: 14 amino acids. The CDR3 here is CSVGGGSGTGELFF. CDR3 DNA sequence: TGCAGCGTTGGCGGCGGGAGCGGCACCGGGGAGCTGTTTTTT.

J is TRBJ2-2 and V is TRBV13; D is unclear. V was trimmed by 3 bases and J by 8 bases, leaving 13 bases between them. Germline V gene lookup returns CDR1 PRHDT and CDR2 FYEKMQ (reference sequence). The CDR3 loop spans 14 amino acids. The CDR3 nucleotides are TGTGCCAGCAGCTTCGAACATACGAGGGGGGAGCTGTTTTTT. This translates into CASSFEHTRGELFF.

This clonotype has a handful of counts. The V and J genes are TRBV24-1 and TRBJ1-1; D possibly corresponds to TRBD1 (5 bases). CDR1 KGHDR and CDR2 SFDVKD come from the germline V gene. Between the trimmed V and J ends, which lost 5 bases and 4 bases, there was a span of 10 bases. The CDR3 extends over 13 amino acids. The CDR3 sequence is CATSVPGSTEAFF. The CDR3 bases are TGTGCCACCAGTGTCCCAGGGAGCACTGAAGCTTTCTTT.

V gene TRBV2 combines with J gene TRBJ2-7; D may be TRBD1 (5 bases). Deletions cut 8 bases from V and 0 bases from J, with 11 bases between. The CDR3 contains 13 residues. CDR1 is SNHLY and CDR2 is FYNNEI in the germline V gene. The CDR3 nucleotides are TGTGCCAGCTCCACCCAGGGCTCCTACGAGCAGTACTTC. It encodes CASSTQGSYEQYF.

This clonotype has just one count. This chain links TRBV9 with TRBJ1-6, with a tentative D call TRBD1 (5 bases). CDR3 length: 13 residues. Trimming removed 6 bases at V and 10 bases at J, with 14 bases between. Germline lookup yields CDR1 SGDLS and CDR2 YYNGEE. CDR3 region: CASNPLGDSPLHF. CDR3 in DNA: TGTGCCAGCAATCCCCTAGGGGACTCACCCCTCCACTTT.